This is a list of T cell receptor beta chains from one sample in a study of blood T cells in healthy people across ages. TCRdb reprocessed the 5' RACE reads with MiXCR, giving one entry per CDR3 protein. The sample consists of about 1.8 million distinct CDR3 sequences, roughly 50% of them appearing once. Input material: blood. Source of these receptors: a woman aged 40 to 50 in good health. The CDR3 runs from the conserved cysteine through the conserved F or W. A D gene is named only where the DNA matches it firmly. Size is stated for part of the rows, as once, few or many counts, or as a class when the clone is expanded.

v_gene	d_gene	abundance	j_gene	CDR3nt	CDR3aa
TRBV29-1	NA	NA	TRBJ2-1	TGCAGCGGAGGTAACCGGGAGACCCAGTTCTTC	CSGGNRETQFF
TRBV9	TRBD2	NA	TRBJ2-3	TGTGCCAGCAGCGTAGCCCTCTGGACTAGCGGGGCAGGCGCCCTTGATACGCAGTATTTT	CASSVALWTSGAGALDTQYF
TRBV18	TRBD1	NA	TRBJ1-5	TGTGCCAGCTCATCAATAGCGACAGGGAATCAGCCCCAGCATTTT	CASSSIATGNQPQHF
TRBV11-2	NA	few	TRBJ2-4	TGTGCCAGCAGCTTAGAGGGCCTCCAGCAGTACTTC	CASSLEGLQQYF
TRBV6-1	NA	NA	TRBJ2-7	TGTGCCAGCAGTGCCACTAAGGGTCCGTTAGGGGAGCAGTACTTC	CASSATKGPLGEQYF
TRBV6-5	NA	few	TRBJ2-3	TGTGCCAGCAGTCGACCGGGACTCTGGGATACGCAGTATTTT	CASSRPGLWDTQYF
TRBV18	TRBD2	NA	TRBJ2-3	TGTGCCAGCTCACTTACCGGGAGCGGGGCAGATACGCAGTATTTT	CASSLTGSGADTQYF
TRBV7-2	TRBD2	few	TRBJ2-1	TGTGCCAGCAAGCCACGCGGGAGAAATGAGCAGTTCTTC	CASKPRGRNEQFF
TRBV24-1	TRBD2	few	TRBJ2-1	TGTGCCACCAGTGATCCCGGGACTAGTGAAAGCTCCTACAATGAGCAGTTCTTC	CATSDPGTSESSYNEQFF
TRBV20-1	NA	NA	TRBJ1-2	TGCAGTGTCGCTGAGAGCTATGGCTACACCTTC	CSVAESYGYTF
TRBV2	TRBD1	NA	TRBJ1-5	TGTGCCAGCAGAGCTACCGGGACAGGGCTCTATAGCAATCAGCCCCAGCATTTT	CASRATGTGLYSNQPQHF
TRBV20-1	TRBD2	few	TRBJ2-3	TGCAGTGCTAGCCGCCTAGCGGTTAACACAGATACGCAGTATTTT	CSASRLAVNTDTQYF
TRBV7-9	NA	NA	TRBJ1-2	TGTGCCGGATTGGACAGCTATGGCTACACCTTC	CAGLDSYGYTF
TRBV27	TRBD1	few	TRBJ2-1	TGTGCCAGCAGTCCACTCTTCAGGGGGAGCTCCTACAATGAGCAGTTCTTC	CASSPLFRGSSYNEQFF
TRBV20-1	NA	NA	TRBJ1-4	TGCAGTGTCCTGGACCGTATTAATGAAAAACTGTTTTTT	CSVLDRINEKLFF
TRBV29-1	NA	NA	TRBJ1-1	TGCAGCGTTGTGGTAGACAGGAGGAACACTGAAGCTTTCTTT	CSVVVDRRNTEAFF
TRBV4-2	NA	NA	TRBJ2-7	TGTGCCAGCAGCCAAGATTTGGGACGCAATCCAACCTACGAGCAGTACTTC	CASSQDLGRNPTYEQYF
TRBV9	NA	few	TRBJ2-1	TGTGCCAGCAGCGTAGGTGTCCTGGGGGGAGGGCAGTTCTTC	CASSVGVLGGGQFF
TRBV2	TRBD1	NA	TRBJ1-2	TGTGCCAGCAGAGCCACAGGGGGCACTCTCTATGGCTACACCTTC	CASRATGGTLYGYTF
TRBV21-1	NA	NA	TRBJ1-2	TGTGCCAGCGTTGCCGGGACCGAGAACTATGGCTACACCTTC	CASVAGTENYGYTF
TRBV9	NA	NA	TRBJ2-1	TGTGCCAGCAGCGGGTATCCAAGCTCCTACAATGAGCAGTTCTTC	CASSGYPSSYNEQFF
TRBV5-1	TRBD1	few	TRBJ1-1	TGCGCCAGCAGCCCCAAGGGGGACAGGCTCAACACTGAAGCTTTCTTT	CASSPKGDRLNTEAFF
TRBV12-3/TRBV12-4	NA	few	TRBJ2-7	TGTGCCAGCAGTTTCTTCAACCGGGGCCTTGAGCAGTACTTC	CASSFFNRGLEQYF
TRBV6-5	TRBD2	NA	TRBJ2-5	TGTGCCAGCAGTACCCTAACTAGCGGGACCCAGTACTTC	CASSTLTSGTQYF
TRBV7-9	TRBD1	NA	TRBJ1-4	TGTGCCAGCAGCTCCGCGACAGGGCTAGCCGAAAAACTGTTTTTT	CASSSATGLAEKLFF
TRBV12-3/TRBV12-4	NA	NA	TRBJ2-5	TGTGCCAGCAGTCTATCGGCCTGGGGCGGCCAAGAGACCCAGTACTTC	CASSLSAWGGQETQYF
TRBV27	TRBD2	NA	TRBJ2-5	TGTGCCAGCAGTTCATGGACTAGCGGGGAAGAGACCCAGTACTTC	CASSSWTSGEETQYF
TRBV4-2	NA	once	TRBJ2-1	TGTGCCAGCAGCTTAATGCCGGGACCCCGAGAGAATGAGCAGTTCTTC	CASSLMPGPRENEQFF
TRBV11-1	TRBD1	NA	TRBJ2-1	TGTGCCAGCCACTTAAGACAGGGGGGAATGAATGAGCAGTTCTTC	CASHLRQGGMNEQFF
TRBV10-3	NA	NA	TRBJ2-7	TGTGCCATCAGTGTAGACAGCTACGAGCAGTACTTC	CAISVDSYEQYF
TRBV18	NA	few	TRBJ1-5	TGTGCCAGCTCACCAGGGGATAGCAATCAGCCCCAGCATTTT	CASSPGDSNQPQHF
TRBV12-3/TRBV12-4	TRBD1	NA	TRBJ1-4	TGTGCCAGCACCTCCCATGGGACAGATCGTAGTGAAAAACTGTTTTTT	CASTSHGTDRSEKLFF
TRBV29-1	NA	few	TRBJ2-3	TGCAGCGTGGAGGGGGGGCCCAGCACAGATACGCAGTATTTT	CSVEGGPSTDTQYF
TRBV9	NA	NA	TRBJ1-6	TGTGCCAGCAGCTTAGGGGGGGGGCAAGGGAGTTCACCCCTCCACTTT	CASSLGGGQGSSPLHF
TRBV7-8	NA	NA	TRBJ1-6	TGTGCCAGCAGCCGGGGCCAGGCGGGGGATTCACCCCTCCACTTT	CASSRGQAGDSPLHF
TRBV7-2	NA	few	TRBJ2-1	TGTGCCAGCAGCTTCCCGGATTACAATGAGCAGTTCTTC	CASSFPDYNEQFF
TRBV14	TRBD1	once	TRBJ2-5	TGTGCCAGTCAACTCCCGGGACAGGGGTTTGAGACCCAGTACTTC	CASQLPGQGFETQYF
TRBV7-9	NA	NA	TRBJ2-5	TGTGCCAGCAGCCTCCTGAGTGGGGGGTATCTGGAAGAGACCCAGTACTTC	CASSLLSGGYLEETQYF
TRBV6-1	TRBD1	NA	TRBJ1-2	TGTGCCAGCAGCCGACAGGGGTCGTCAAGCTATGGCTACACCTTC	CASSRQGSSSYGYTF
TRBV29-1	TRBD1	NA	TRBJ2-5	TGCAGCGCCTACAGGGGTAAAGAGACCCAGTACTTC	CSAYRGKETQYF
TRBV5-1	NA	NA	TRBJ2-6	TGCGCCAGCAGCTACGCCCTAGGGGGTACCTCTGGGGCCAACGTCCTGACTTTC	CASSYALGGTSGANVLTF
TRBV28	NA	NA	TRBJ1-2	TGTGCCAGCAGTTTTTTCGGGCGCTTATATGGCTACACCTTC	CASSFFGRLYGYTF
TRBV9	TRBD2	NA	TRBJ2-5	TGTGCCAGCTGCCGAGGGACTAGCGCCGGTGAGACCCAGTACTTC	CASCRGTSAGETQYF
TRBV12-3/TRBV12-4	TRBD1	few	TRBJ2-1	TGTGCCAGCAACTTAAGAGGGGCCGGGACAGGGGTCAATGAGCAGTTCTTC	CASNLRGAGTGVNEQFF
TRBV6-6	NA	few	TRBJ1-2	TGTGCCACAGCAGCTATCCATGGCTACACCTTC	CATAAIHGYTF
TRBV9	NA	NA	TRBJ1-2	TGTGCCAGCAGCGTAGGGCAGCAACTTCGCGATTCCTATGGCTACACCTTC	CASSVGQQLRDSYGYTF
TRBV3-1	NA	few	TRBJ2-5	TGTGCCAGCAGCCAAAAGGGGGACGGCGGTGAGCAGTACTTC	CASSQKGDGGEQYF